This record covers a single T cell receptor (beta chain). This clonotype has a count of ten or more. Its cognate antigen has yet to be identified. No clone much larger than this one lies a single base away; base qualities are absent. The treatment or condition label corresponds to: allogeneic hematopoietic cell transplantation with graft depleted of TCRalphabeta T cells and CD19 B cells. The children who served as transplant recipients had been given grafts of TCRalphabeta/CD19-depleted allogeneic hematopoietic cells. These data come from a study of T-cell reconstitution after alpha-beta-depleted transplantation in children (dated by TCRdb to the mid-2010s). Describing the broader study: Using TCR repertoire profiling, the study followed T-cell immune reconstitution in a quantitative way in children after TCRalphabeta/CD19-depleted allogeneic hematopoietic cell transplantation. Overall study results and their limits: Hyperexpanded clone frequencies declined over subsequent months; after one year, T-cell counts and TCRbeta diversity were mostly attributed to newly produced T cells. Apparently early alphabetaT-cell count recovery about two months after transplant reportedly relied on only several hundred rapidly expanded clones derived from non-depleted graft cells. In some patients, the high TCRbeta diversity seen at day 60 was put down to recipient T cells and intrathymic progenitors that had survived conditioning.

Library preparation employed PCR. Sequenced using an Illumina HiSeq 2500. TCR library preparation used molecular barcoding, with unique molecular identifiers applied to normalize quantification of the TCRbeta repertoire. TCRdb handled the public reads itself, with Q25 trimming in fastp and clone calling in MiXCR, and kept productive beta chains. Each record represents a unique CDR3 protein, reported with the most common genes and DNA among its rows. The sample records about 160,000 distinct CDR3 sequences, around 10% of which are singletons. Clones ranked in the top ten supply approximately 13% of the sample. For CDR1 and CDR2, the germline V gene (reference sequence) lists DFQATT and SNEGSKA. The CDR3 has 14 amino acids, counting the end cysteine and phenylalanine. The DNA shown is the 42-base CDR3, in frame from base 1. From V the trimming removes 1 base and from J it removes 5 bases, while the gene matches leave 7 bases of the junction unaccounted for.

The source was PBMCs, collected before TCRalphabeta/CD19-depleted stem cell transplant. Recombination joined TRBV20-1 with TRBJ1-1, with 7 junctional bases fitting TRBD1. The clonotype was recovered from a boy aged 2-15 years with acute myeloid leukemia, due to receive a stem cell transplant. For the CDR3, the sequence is CSARAPAGGTEAFF. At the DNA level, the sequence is TGCAGTGCTAGAGCCCCCGCAGGGGGAACTGAAGCTTTCTTT.